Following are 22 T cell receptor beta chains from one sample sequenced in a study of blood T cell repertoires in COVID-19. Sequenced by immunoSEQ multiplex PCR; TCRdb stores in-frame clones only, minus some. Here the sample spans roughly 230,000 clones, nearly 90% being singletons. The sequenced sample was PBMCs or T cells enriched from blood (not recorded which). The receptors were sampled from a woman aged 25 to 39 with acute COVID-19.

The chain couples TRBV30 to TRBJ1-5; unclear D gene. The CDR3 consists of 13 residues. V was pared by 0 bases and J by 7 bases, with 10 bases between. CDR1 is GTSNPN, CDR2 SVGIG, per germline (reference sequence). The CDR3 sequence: CAWSVLSGQPQHF. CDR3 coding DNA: TGTGCCTGGAGTGTACTCTCGGGACAGCCCCAGCATTTT.

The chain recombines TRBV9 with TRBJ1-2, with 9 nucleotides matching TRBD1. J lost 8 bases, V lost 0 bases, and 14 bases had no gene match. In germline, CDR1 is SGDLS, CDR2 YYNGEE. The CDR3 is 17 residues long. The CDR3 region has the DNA TGTGCCAGCAGCGTAGCTTTAGTTGGGACAGGGAATTCCGGCTACACCTTC. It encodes CASSVALVGTGNSGYTF. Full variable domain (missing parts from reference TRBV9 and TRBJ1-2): DSGVTQTPKHLITATGQRVTLRCSPRSGDLSVYWYQQSLDQGLQFLIQYYNGEERAKGNILERFSAQQFPDLHSELNLSSLELGDSALYFCASSVALVGTGNSGYTFGSGTRLTVV.

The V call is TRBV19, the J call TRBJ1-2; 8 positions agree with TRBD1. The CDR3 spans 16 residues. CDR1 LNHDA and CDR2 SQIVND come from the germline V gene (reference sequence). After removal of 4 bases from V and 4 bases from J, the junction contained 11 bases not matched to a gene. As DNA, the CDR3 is TGTGCCAGTAGTACCACCCCGGCAGGGGGCGGCTATGGCTACACCTTC. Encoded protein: CASSTTPAGGGYGYTF.

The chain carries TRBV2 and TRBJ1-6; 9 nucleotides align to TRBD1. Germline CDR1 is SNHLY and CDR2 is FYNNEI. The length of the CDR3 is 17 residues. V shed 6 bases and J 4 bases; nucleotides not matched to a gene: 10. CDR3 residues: CASSPLTGGIYNSPLHF. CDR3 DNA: TGTGCCAGCAGCCCCCTGACAGGGGGGATTTATAATTCACCCCTCCACTTT.

In nucleotides, the CDR3 is TGTGCCAGTACGGGCACCGGGGAGCTGTTTTTT. Translating gives CASTGTGELFF. This chain connects TRBV2 to TRBJ2-2; D is unclear. The CDR3 has 11 residues. Germline CDR1 reads SNHLY; CDR2 reads FYNNEI. V shed 9 bases and J shed 4 bases, with 6 bases lying between them.

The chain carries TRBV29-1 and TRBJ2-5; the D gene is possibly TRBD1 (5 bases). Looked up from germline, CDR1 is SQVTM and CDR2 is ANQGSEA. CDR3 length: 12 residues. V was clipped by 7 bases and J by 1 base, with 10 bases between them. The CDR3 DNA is TGCAGCGGTAAAGACAGCCAAGAGACCCAGTACTTC. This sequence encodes CSGKDSQETQYF.

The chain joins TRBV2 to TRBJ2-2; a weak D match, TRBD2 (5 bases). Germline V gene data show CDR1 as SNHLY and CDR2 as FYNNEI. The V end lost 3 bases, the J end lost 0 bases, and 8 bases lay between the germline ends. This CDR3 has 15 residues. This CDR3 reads CASSERASNTGELFF. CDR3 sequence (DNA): TGTGCCAGCAGTGAGAGGGCCTCGAACACCGGGGAGCTGTTTTTT.

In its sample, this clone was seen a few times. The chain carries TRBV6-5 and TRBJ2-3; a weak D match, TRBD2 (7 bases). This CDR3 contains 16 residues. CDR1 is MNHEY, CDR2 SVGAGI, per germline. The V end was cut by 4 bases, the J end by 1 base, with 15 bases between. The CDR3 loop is CASSSSAGAGTDTQYF. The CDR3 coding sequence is TGTGCCAGCAGTTCCTCGGCGGGGGCGGGCACAGATACGCAGTATTTT.

CDR3 sequence: CASTLGSGDQPQHF. CDR3 in DNA: TGTGCCAGCACCTTGGGGAGCGGGGATCAGCCCCAGCATTTT. The V gene is TRBV7-9, the J gene TRBJ1-5; D is undetermined. The CDR3 sequence is 14 residues long. Per germline, CDR1 SEHNR and CDR2 FQNEAQ (reference sequence). Trimming shortened V by 7 bases and J by 5 bases, and 15 bases separated the two germline ends.

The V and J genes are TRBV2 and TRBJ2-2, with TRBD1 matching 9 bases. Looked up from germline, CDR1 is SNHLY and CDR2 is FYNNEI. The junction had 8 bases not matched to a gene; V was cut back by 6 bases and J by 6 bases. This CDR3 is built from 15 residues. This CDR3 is CASRAATGGSGELFF. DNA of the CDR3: TGTGCCAGCAGGGCGGCGACAGGGGGATCCGGGGAGCTGTTTTTT.

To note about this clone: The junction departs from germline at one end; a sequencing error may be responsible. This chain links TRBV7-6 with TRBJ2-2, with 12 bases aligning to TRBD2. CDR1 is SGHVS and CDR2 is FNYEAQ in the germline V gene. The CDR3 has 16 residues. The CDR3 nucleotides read TGTGCCAGCAGCCTAGCGGGGGGGCAGTTCACCGGGGAGCTGTTTTTT. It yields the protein CASSLAGGQFTGELFF.

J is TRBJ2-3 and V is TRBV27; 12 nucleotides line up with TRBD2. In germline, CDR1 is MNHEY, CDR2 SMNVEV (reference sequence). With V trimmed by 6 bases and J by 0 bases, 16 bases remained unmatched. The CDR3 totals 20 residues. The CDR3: CASRLSPLAGGPTSTDTQYF. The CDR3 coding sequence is TGTGCCAGCAGACTCTCCCCACTAGCGGGGGGCCCCACTAGCACAGATACGCAGTATTTT.

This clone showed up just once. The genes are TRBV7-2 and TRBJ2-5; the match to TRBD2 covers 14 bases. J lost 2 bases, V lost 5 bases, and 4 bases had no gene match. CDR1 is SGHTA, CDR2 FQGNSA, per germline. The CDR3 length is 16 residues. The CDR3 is CASSPGLAGGQETQYF. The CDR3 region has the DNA TGTGCCAGCAGCCCCGGACTAGCGGGGGGACAAGAGACCCAGTACTTC.

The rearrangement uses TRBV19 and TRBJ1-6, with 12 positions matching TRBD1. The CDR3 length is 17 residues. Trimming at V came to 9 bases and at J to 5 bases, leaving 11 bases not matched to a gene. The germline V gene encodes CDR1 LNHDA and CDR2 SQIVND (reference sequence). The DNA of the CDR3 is TGTGCCAGCGGGACAGGGGGCGCCCCCGGCCATAATTCACCCCTCCACTTT. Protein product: CASGTGGAPGHNSPLHF.

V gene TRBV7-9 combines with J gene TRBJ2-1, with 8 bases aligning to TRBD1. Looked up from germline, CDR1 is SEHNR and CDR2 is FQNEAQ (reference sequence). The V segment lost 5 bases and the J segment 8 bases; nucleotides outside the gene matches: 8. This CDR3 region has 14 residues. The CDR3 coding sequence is TGTGCCAGCAGCGAGAGGGACAGGCCGGATGAGCAGTTCTTC. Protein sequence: CASSERDRPDEQFF. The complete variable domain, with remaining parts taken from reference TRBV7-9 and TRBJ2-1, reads DTGVSQNPRHKITKRGQNVTFRCDPISEHNRLYWYRQTLGQGPEFLTYFQNEAQLEKSRLLSDRFSAERPKGSFSTLEIQRTEQGDSAMYLCASSERDRPDEQFFGPGTRLTVL.

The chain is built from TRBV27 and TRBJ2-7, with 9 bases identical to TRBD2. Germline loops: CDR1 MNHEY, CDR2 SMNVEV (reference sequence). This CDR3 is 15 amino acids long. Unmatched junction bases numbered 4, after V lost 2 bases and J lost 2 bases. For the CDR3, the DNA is TGTGCCAGCAGTTTAGGCCTAGCGGGGACCTACGAGCAGTACTTC. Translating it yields CASSLGLAGTYEQYF.

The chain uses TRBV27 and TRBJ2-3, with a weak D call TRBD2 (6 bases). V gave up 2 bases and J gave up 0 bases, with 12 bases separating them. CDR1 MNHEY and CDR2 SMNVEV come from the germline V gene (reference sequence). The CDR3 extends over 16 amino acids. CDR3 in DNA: TGTGCCAGCAGTTTAGGACTATTACCTAGCACAGATACGCAGTATTTT. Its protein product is CASSLGLLPSTDTQYF.

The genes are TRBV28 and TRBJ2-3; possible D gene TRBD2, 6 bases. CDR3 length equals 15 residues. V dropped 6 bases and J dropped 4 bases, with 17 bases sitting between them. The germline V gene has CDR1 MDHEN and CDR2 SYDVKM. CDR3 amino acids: CASRPTSIKADTQYF. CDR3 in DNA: TGTGCCAGCAGACCCACTAGCATCAAGGCAGATACGCAGTATTTT.

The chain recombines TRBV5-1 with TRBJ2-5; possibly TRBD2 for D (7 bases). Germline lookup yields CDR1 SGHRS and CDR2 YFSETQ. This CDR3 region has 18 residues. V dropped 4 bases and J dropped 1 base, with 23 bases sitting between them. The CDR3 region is CASSLAGWGGPGQETQYF. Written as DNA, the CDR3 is TGCGCCAGCAGCCTGGCTGGTTGGGGGGGCCCTGGCCAAGAGACCCAGTACTTC. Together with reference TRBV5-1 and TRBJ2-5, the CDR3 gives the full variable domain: KAGVTQTPRYLIKTRGQQVTLSCSPISGHRSVSWYQQTPGQGLQFLFEYFSETQRNKGNFPGRFSGRQFSNSRSEMNVSTLELGDSALYLCASSLAGWGGPGQETQYFGPGTRLLVL.

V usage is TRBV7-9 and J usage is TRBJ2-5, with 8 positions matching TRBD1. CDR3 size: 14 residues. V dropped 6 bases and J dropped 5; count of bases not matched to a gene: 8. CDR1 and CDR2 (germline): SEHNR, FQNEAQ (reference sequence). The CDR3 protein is CASSTTRGRETQYF. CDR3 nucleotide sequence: TGTGCCAGCAGTACGACCAGGGGGCGGGAGACCCAGTACTTC.

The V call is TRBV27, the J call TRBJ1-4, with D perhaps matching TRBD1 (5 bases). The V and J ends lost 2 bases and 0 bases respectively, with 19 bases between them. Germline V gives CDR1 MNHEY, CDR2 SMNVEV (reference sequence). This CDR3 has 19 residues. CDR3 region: CASSLQDKPPVATNEKLFF. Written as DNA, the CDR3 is TGTGCCAGCAGTTTACAGGACAAACCACCTGTAGCAACTAATGAAAAACTGTTTTTT.

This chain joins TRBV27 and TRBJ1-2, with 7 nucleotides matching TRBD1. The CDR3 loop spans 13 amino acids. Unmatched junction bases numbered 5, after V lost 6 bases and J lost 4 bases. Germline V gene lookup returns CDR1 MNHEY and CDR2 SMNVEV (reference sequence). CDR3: CASRKTGVYGYTF. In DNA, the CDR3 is TGTGCCAGCAGAAAAACAGGGGTCTATGGCTACACCTTC.